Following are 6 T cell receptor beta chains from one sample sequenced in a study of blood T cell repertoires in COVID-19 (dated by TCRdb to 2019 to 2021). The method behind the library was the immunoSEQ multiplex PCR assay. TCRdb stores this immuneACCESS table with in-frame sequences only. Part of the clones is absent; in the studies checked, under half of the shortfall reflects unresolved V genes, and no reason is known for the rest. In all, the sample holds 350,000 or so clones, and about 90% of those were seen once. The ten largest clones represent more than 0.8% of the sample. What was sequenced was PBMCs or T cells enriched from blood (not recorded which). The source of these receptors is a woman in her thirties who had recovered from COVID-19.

Written as DNA, the CDR3 is TGTGCCAGTAGTTCGACTAATAATAATTCACCCCTCCACTTT. Translated: CASSSTNNNSPLHF. The rearrangement uses TRBV19 and TRBJ1-6; no reliable D call. With 5 bases removed from V and 5 bases from J, the gap between germline ends came to 10 bases. Germline CDR1 LNHDA, CDR2 SQIVND (reference sequence). The CDR3 runs 14 residues.

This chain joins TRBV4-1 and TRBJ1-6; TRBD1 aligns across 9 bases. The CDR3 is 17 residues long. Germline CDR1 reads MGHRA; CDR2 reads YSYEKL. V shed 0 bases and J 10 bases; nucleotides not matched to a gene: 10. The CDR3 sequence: CASSQDLRGQGVSPLHF. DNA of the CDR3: TGCGCCAGCAGCCAAGATCTTAGGGGACAGGGCGTGTCACCCCTCCACTTT.

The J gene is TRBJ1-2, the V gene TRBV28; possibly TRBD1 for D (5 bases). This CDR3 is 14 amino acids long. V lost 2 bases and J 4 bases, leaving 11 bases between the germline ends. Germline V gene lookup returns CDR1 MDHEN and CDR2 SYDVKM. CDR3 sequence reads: CASSLTGGPYGYTF. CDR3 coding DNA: TGTGCCAGCAGTTTAACGGGGGGTCCCTATGGCTACACCTTC.

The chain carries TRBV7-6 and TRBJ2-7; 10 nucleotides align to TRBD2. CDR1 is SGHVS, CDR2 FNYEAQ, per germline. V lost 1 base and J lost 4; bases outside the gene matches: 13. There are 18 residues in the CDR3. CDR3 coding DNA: TGTGCCAGCAGCTTAGGTGCTCGAGCGGGGGGGGACCCGTACGAGCAGTACTTC. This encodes CASSLGARAGGDPYEQYF.

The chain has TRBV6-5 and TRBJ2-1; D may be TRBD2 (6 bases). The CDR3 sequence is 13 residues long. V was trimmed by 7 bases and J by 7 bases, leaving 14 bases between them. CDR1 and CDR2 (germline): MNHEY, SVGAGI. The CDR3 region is CASNPPGRNEQFF. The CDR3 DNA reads TGTGCCAGCAACCCCCCGGGGAGGAATGAGCAGTTCTTC.

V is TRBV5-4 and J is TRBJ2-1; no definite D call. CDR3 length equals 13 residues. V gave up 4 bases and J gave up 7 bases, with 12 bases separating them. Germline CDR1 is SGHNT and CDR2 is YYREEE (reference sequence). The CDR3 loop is CASSITGWNEQFF. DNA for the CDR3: TGTGCCAGCAGCATCACTGGTTGGAATGAGCAGTTCTTC.